This T cell receptor (beta chain) was captured by sequencing in a study of cytomegalovirus exposure and HLA in healthy donors. Study findings and constraints: Using the classifier, cytomegalovirus status was reportedly diagnosed with high specificity and sensitivity. HLA alleles showed associations with some 15,000 TCR beta sequences in a later analysis, at a 0.05 false discovery rate. The only immune exposure information that was available was CMV serostatus. Judged likely to be a sequencing artifact was a cluster of highly shared sequence variants.

Trimming took 3 bases from V and 2 from J; bases not matched to a gene: 8. The CDR3 length is 16 residues. Germline CDR1 and CDR2: MNHEY and SMNVEV (reference sequence). The study ran its PCR with 60 Vbeta and 13 Jbeta primers. Produced via immunoSEQ multiplex PCR; TCRdb's table is partial and in-frame only. Counted here are under 200,000 clones, roughly 68% occurring once; the ten biggest clones make up approximately 2%. A word on this clone: Its target is not known.

The sample comprised PBMCs. The receptor's source is a woman aged 25 to 39 in good health and CMV-seronegative. The chain is built from TRBV27 and TRBJ2-3, with 7 bases aligning to TRBD1. CDR3 sequence: CASSFTGVVITDTQYF. DNA for the CDR3: TGTGCCAGCAGTTTCACAGGGGTGGTCATCACAGATACGCAGTATTTT.